Listed below are T cell receptor beta chains from one sample, sequenced in a study of Ad26.COV2.S vaccination and SARS-CoV-2 variants. Method: immunoSEQ multiplex PCR; TCRdb's copy keeps in-frame clones and lacks some. Among about 390,000 clones listed, approximately 86% were seen once. The sequenced sample was peripheral blood, obtained in a trial of Ad26.COV2.S vaccine versus placebo. The source of these receptors is a person between 18 and 65 years old who received the Ad26.COV2.S COVID-19 vaccine or a placebo. CDR3s include the opening cysteine and the closing phenylalanine or tryptophan. D genes are given only for firm matches. Where a row states a size, it is once, few, many or the class of an expanded clone; other rows omit it.

TGTGCCAGCAACTCCCGGGGGTTTAACTACAATGAGCAGTTCTTC CASNSRGFNYNEQFF TRBJ2-1 - - TRBV7-2 15
TGTGCCAGCAGCTTAGGAGGAACTAATGAAAAACTGTTTTTT CASSLGGTNEKLFF TRBJ1-4 - once TRBV7-9 14
TGCGCCAGCAGCGGACGTGAGGGGAACACTGAAGCTTTCTTT CASSGREGNTEAFF TRBJ1-1 - - TRBV5-1 14
TGTGCCAGCAAAATGGCCAACTCCTATGGCTACACCTTC CASKMANSYGYTF TRBJ1-2 - - TRBV2 13
TGTGCCAGTAGTCCGCATTTTGAGGCTAGCAATCAGCCCCAGCATTTT CASSPHFEASNQPQHF TRBJ1-5 - - TRBV19 16
TGTGCCAGCAGCCAAAGAGGGGGGTACGAGCAGTTCTTC CASSQRGGYEQFF TRBJ2-1 - - TRBV3-1/TRBV3-2 13
TGCGCCAGCAGCCAAGGCCTCAATCAGCCCCAGCATTTT CASSQGLNQPQHF TRBJ1-5 - - TRBV4-3 13
TGTGCCAGTAGTCGACAGGGGGACACTGAAGCTTTCTTT CASSRQGDTEAFF TRBJ1-1 TRBD1 few TRBV19 13
TGTGCCAGCAGCCACCACAGGGCTCAAGAGACCCAGTACTTC CASSHHRAQETQYF TRBJ2-5 - - TRBV3-1/TRBV3-2 14
TGTGCTAGTGGGCGCGCAGGGGGCGCGTACAATGAGCAGTTCTTC CASGRAGGAYNEQFF TRBJ2-1 TRBD1 - TRBV12-5 15
TGTGCCTGGAGTGTACAGGATACGCAGTATTTT CAWSVQDTQYF TRBJ2-3 - - TRBV30 11
TGTGCCAGCAGCCCGGGACATACCTATAATTCACCCCTCCACTTT CASSPGHTYNSPLHF TRBJ1-6 - - TRBV6-2/TRBV6-3 15